This T cell receptor (beta chain) was profiled in a study of T cells after yellow fever vaccination. Study summary: SMART-Seq v4 Ultra Low Input prepared the low-cell-number fractions. Study-wide findings and caveats: CD4 and CD8 compartments shared a small share of clonotypes. Weaker, the secondary response had a peak occurring faster, on day 5 versus 15.

This clonotype came up a few times. Its target is not known. Germline CDR1 and CDR2: SQVTM and ANQGSEA. Trimming pared 7 bases from V and 10 bases from J, leaving 13 bases between. The CDR3 has 11 residues. Universal primer sites and UMIs were introduced during 5'RACE template-switching synthesis of TCR cDNA. TCRdb ran MiXCR on the 5' RACE reads and lists one entry per CDR3 protein. This table holds 350,000 to 450,000 distinct CDR3 sequences, around 20% found once. This chain links TRBV29-1 with TRBJ2-2; D perhaps matches TRBD1 (6 bases). This clonotype was obtained from a man younger than 30 who received the YFV17D yellow fever vaccine. The sequenced sample was PBMCs, obtained before the yellow fever booster vaccination. CDR3 DNA: TGCAGCGGTATCGTGGGACAGGAGCTGTTTTTT. Amino acids: CSGIVGQELFF.